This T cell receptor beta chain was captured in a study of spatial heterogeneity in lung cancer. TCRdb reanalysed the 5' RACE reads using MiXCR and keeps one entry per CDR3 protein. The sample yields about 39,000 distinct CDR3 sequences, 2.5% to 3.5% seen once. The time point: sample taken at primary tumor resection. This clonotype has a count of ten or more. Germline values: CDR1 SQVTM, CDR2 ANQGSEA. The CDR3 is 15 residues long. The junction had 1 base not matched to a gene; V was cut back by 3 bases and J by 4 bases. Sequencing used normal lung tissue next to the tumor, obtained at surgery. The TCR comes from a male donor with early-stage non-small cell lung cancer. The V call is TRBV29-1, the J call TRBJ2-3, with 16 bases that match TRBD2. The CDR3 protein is CSVDGTSGRADTQYF. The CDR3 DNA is TGCAGCGTTGATGGGACTAGCGGGAGGGCAGATACGCAGTATTTT.